This entry describes one T cell receptor beta chain. This clone has only a few counts. It has no known antigen specificity. The record has no base qualities; no much larger clone is one base away. The data were obtained in a study of CD8+ T cells in alopecia areata (dated by TCRdb to 2016 to 2019). Regarding the research as a whole: The treated patients, all with moderate-to-severe alopecia areata, were enrolled in an open-label pilot trial of oral tofacitinib given at 5 to 10 mg twice daily. TCRbeta CDR3 regions were amplified by immunoSEQ multiplex PCR using 35 Vbeta forward and 13 Jbeta reverse primers. Biopsies were taken from tofacitinib-treated patients at baseline and at 4 and 24 weeks of treatment, and a later scalp biopsy was taken in several of the tofacitinib-treated patients. Scalp tissue and sorted CD4+ and CD8+ peripheral blood T cells from patchy and totalis/universalis alopecia areata patients and from healthy controls were covered by human TCRbeta sequencing. Scalp clonality was compared across normal scalp (n=4), patchy alopecia areata scalp (n=8), and alopecia totalis/universalis scalp (n=8). To study T cell clonal expansion in alopecia areata, the researchers applied high-throughput TCRbeta sequencing to both the C3H/HeJ mouse model and human patients. RNA came from the PAXgene miRNA kit for fixed scalp, the miRNeasy kit for PBMCs, and the RNeasy kit for mouse skin. Tofacitinib was given for 6 to 18 months, followed by 6 months of follow-up off drug to assess delayed response and recurrence. Results and caveats for the whole study, not just this receptor: Lesional scalp, especially in alopecia totalis/universalis, showed higher clonality and more expanded CD8+ clones than normal scalp, suggesting antigenic drive. Unlike mouse skin, which is dominated by gammadelta T cells, normal human skin has resident alphabeta T cells that are also sequenced, and this complicates analysis of the scalp TCR repertoire. Shared TCR sequences between patients were less evident than in mice, which may be partly attributable to HLA diversity in the patient population.

The method was the immunoSEQ multiplex PCR assay. To provide template for TCR sequencing, every sample had RNA extracted and reverse transcribed into cDNA. First-strand cDNA was synthesized with SuperScript III using a 2:1 mix of oligo-dT and random hexamers. A synthetic immune receptor repertoire was used to gauge amplification bias, and whatever bias remained was removed computationally. For the original study's pipeline: Raw reads were preprocessed to remove errors, and CDR3 was defined according to IMGT conventions as the region from the conserved cysteine to phenylalanine. Clonality was computed as 1 minus the Shannon entropy, with the entropy normalized by log2 of the number of productive unique TCRs. Whether scalp clones were CD4 or CD8 was inferred by matching scalp TCRbeta sequences against CD4 and CD8 repertoires sorted from blood. The clones in this table, taken by TCRdb from immuneACCESS, are in-frame only. Not every clone is retained; where verified, under half of the shortfall comes from an unresolved V gene, and the cause of the rest is unknown. V, J and clone size derive from that table, while D and trimming were established from the DNA sequence. Here the sample has about 140,000 clones; approximately 50% occur a single time. Clones ranked in the top ten supply approximately 1% of the sample.

The time point tag for this specimen amounts to: baseline before oral tofacitinib. Lesional scalp punch biopsies and peripheral blood were obtained from alopecia areata patients. PBMCs were isolated by density centrifugation and stained for CD3, CD4 and CD8, and CD4+ and CD8+ T cells were sorted on a FACSAria. Sequencing was performed on CD4+ T cells sorted from blood, taken at week 0. The source is a human donor with alopecia areata.

Read as DNA, the sequence is TGTGCCAGCAGCTTGGCTAGCGGGAGGGCAGATACGCAGTATTTT. Its translation is CASSLASGRADTQYF. The V and J genes are TRBV5-4 and TRBJ2-3, and TRBD2 aligns with 12 junction nucleotides. Trimming leaves V shorter by 0 bases and J shorter by 4 bases, with the junction holding 0 bases beyond the gene matches. CDR1 and CDR2 are drawn from the germline V gene (reference sequence): SGHNT, YYREEE. From cysteine to phenylalanine, the CDR3 is 15 amino acids long. The sequence is cut down to CDR3 DNA, 45 bases in frame from base 1.